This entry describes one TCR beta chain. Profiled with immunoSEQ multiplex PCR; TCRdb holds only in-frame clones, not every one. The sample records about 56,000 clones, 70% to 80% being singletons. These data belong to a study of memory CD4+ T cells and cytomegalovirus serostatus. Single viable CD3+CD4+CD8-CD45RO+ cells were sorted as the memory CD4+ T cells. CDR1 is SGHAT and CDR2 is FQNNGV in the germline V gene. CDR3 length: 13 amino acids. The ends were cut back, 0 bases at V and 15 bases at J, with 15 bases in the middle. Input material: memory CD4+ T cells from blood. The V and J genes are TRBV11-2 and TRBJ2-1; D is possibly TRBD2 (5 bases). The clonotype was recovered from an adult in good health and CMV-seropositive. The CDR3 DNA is TGTGCCAGCAGCTTAGATCGGGGTTCGGCAGCGTTCTTC. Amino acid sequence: CASSLDRGSAAFF.